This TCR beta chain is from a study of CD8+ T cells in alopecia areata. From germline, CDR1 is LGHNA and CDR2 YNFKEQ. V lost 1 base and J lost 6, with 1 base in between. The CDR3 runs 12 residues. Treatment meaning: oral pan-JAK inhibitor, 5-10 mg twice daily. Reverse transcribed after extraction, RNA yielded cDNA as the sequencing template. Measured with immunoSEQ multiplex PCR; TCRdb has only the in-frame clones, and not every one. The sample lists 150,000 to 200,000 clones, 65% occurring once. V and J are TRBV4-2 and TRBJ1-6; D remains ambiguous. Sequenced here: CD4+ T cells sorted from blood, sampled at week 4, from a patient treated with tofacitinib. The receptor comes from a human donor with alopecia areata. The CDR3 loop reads CASSQANSPLHF. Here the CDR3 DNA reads TGTGCCAGCAGCCAAGCTAATTCACCCCTCCACTTT.